This T cell receptor (beta chain) is from a study of shared clonotypes between healthy human individuals. Study information: The cohort had a couple of women and three men, ages 18 to 49. The study, taken as a whole, reports: It was anticipated that sequencing depth would influence how many clonotypes donors shared. Between a handful of donors, naive CD4 clonotypes were shared at a level of around 5.2%.

Approximately 30,000 T cell genomes (around 200 ng DNA) went into each sorted-subset replicate. Clones were read by immunoSEQ multiplex PCR, and TCRdb kept only the in-frame ones, dropping some. Of some 1,900,000 clones detected, about 94% appear once; the ten largest clones hold 1% to 1.5%. A note on this clone: Its antigen is as yet unknown.

Naivety among CD8 cells was defined by CD45RO negativity and positive CCR7 selection, thereby excluding terminally differentiated effector memory CD45RA+ cells. This CDR3 has 15 residues. The V end was cut by 0 bases, the J end by 2 bases, with 11 bases between. The germline V gene encodes CDR1 LGHNA and CDR2 YSLEER. The chain recombines TRBV4-3 with TRBJ2-7, with D perhaps TRBD2 (6 bases). Sequencing was done on a sample of naive CD8+ T cells sorted from blood. The clonotype comes from a man aged 18 to 35 in good health. CDR3 loop: CASSQEEGYPYEQYF. The CDR3 DNA is TGCGCCAGCAGCCAAGAGGAGGGGTACCCCTACGAGCAGTACTTC.